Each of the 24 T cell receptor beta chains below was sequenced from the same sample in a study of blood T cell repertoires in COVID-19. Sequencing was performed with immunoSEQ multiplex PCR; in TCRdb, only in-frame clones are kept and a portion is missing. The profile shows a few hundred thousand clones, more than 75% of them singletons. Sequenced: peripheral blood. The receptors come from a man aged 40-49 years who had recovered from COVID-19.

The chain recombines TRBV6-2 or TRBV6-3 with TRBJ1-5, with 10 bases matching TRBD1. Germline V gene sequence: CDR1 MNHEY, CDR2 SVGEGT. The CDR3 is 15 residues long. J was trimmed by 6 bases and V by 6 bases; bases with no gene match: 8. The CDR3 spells CASRYDRGLSQPQHF. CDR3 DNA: TGTGCCAGCAGATACGACAGGGGGCTAAGTCAGCCCCAGCATTTT.

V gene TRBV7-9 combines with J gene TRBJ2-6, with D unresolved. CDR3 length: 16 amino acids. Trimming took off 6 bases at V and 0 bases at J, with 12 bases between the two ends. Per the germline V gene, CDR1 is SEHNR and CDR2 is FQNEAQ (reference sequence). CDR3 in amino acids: CASSPQAASGANVLTF. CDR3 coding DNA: TGTGCCAGCAGTCCTCAGGCCGCCTCTGGGGCCAACGTCCTGACTTTC. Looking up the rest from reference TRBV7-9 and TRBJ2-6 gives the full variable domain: DTGVSQNPRHKITKRGQNVTFRCDPISEHNRLYWYRQTLGQGPEFLTYFQNEAQLEKSRLLSDRFSAERPKGSFSTLEIQRTEQGDSAMYLCASSPQAASGANVLTFGAGSRLTVL.

For the CDR3, the DNA is TGTGCCAGCAGAATCGGGACAGGGATATACGAGCAGTACTTC. This translates into CASRIGTGIYEQYF. The chain combines TRBV6-5 with TRBJ2-7; 9 nucleotides line up with TRBD1. V lost 6 bases, J lost 4 bases, and 7 bases stayed unmatched. Germline V gene data show CDR1 as MNHEY and CDR2 as SVGAGI. This CDR3 contains 14 residues.

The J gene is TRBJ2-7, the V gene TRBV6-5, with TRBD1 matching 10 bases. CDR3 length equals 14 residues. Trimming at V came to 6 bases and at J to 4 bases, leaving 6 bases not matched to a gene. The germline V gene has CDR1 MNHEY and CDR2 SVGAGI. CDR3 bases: TGTGCCAGCAGCAAGGGACAGGGGTTGTACGAGCAGTACTTC. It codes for CASSKGQGLYEQYF.

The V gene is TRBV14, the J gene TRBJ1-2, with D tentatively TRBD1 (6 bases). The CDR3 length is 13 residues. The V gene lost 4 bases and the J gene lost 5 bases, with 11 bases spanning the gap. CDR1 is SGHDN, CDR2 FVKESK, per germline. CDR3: CASSLKRGYGYTF. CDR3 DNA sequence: TGTGCCAGCAGCCTCAAAAGGGGGTATGGCTACACCTTC.

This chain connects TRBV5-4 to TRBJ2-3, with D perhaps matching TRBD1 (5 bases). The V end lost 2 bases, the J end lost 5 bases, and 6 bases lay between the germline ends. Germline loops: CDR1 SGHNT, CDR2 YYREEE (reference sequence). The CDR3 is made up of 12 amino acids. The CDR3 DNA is TGTGCCAGCAGCTTAAGGGGAGATACGCAGTATTTT. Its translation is CASSLRGDTQYF.

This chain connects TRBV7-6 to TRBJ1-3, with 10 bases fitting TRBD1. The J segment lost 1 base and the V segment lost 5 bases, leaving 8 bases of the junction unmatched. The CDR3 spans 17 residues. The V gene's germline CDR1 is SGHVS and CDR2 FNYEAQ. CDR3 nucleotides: TGTGCCAGCAGCCACCGGACAGGGGGTTTTTCTGGAAACACCATATATTTT. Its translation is CASSHRTGGFSGNTIYF.

CDR3 amino acids: CASSSRRGRTDTQYF. The DNA for the CDR3 is TGTGCCAGCAGCTCCCGCAGGGGGCGCACAGATACGCAGTATTTT. This chain joins TRBV11-2 and TRBJ2-3; 8 bases are a match to TRBD1. Germline V gene sequence: CDR1 SGHAT, CDR2 FQNNGV. V was pared by 4 bases and J by 1 base, with 4 bases of the junction left unmatched. This CDR3 comprises 15 residues.

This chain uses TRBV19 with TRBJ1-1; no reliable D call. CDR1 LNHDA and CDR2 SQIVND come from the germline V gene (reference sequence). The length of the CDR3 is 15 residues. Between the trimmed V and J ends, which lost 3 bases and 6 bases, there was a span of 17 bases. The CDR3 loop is CASSIGRSSVSEAFF. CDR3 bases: TGTGCCAGTAGTATCGGAAGGAGCAGCGTTTCTGAAGCTTTCTTT.

In nucleotides, the CDR3 is TGCGCCAGCAGCGCAAGGGCTAGCGGGGCCTACAATGAGCAGTTCTTC. Encoded protein: CASSARASGAYNEQFF. The chain employs TRBV5-1 and TRBJ2-1; 9 bases fit TRBD2. Germline lookup yields CDR1 SGHRS and CDR2 YFSETQ. V shed 4 bases, J shed 2 bases, and the junction held 7 bases outside the gene matches. The CDR3 sequence is 16 residues long.

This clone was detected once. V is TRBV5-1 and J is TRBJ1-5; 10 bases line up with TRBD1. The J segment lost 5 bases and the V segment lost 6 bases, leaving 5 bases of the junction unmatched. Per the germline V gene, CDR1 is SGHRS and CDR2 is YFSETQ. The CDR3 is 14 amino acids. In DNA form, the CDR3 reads TGCGCCAGCAAATCCGGGACAGGGGATCAGCCCCAGCATTTT. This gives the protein CASKSGTGDQPQHF.

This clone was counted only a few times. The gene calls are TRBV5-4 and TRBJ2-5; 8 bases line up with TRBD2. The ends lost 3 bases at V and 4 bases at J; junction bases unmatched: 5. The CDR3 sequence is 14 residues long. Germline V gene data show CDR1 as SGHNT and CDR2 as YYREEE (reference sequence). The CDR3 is CASSSRGGGETQYF. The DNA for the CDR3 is TGTGCCAGCAGCTCTCGGGGGGGCGGAGAGACCCAGTACTTC.

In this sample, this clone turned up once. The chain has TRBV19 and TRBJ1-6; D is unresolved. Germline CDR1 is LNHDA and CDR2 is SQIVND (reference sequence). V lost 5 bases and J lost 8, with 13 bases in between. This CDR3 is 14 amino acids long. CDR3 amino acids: CASSFRGRDSPLHF. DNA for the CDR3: TGTGCCAGTAGTTTTCGGGGTCGGGATTCACCCCTCCACTTT.

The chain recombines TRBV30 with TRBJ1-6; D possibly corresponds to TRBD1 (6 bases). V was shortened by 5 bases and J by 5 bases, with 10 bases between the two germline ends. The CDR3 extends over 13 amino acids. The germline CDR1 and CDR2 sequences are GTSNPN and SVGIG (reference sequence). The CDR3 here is CAWSGQNNSPLHF. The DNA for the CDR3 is TGTGCCTGGTCAGGACAGAATAATTCACCCCTCCACTTT.

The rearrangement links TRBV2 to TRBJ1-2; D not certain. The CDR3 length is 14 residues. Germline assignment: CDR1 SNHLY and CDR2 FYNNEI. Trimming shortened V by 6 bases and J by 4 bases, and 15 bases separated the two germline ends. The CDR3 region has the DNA TGTGCCAGCAGCCGGAGAGAGGGCGGCTATGGCTACACCTTC. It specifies CASSRREGGYGYTF. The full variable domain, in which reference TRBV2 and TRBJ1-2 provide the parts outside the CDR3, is EPEVTQTPSHQVTQMGQEVILRCVPISNHLYFYWYRQILGQKVEFLVSFYNNEISEKSEIFDDQFSVERPDGSNFTLKIRSTKLEDSAMYFCASSRREGGYGYTFGSGTRLTVV.

CDR3 in amino acids: CASSPPGLAVNEQFF. The CDR3, as DNA: TGCGCCAGCAGCCCACCGGGACTAGCGGTGAATGAGCAGTTCTTC. V and J are TRBV5-1 and TRBJ2-1, with TRBD2 matching 11 bases. The CDR3 has 15 amino acids. V dropped 4 bases and J dropped 7; count of bases not matched to a gene: 7. The germline CDR1 and CDR2 sequences are SGHRS and YFSETQ.

The CDR3 sequence is CASSQGQGPSYGYTF. In DNA, the CDR3 is TGCGCCAGCAGCCAAGGACAGGGGCCAAGCTATGGCTACACCTTC. The rearrangement uses TRBV4-1 and TRBJ1-2; 8 positions agree with TRBD1. Germline CDR1 reads MGHRA; CDR2 reads YSYEKL. Trimming removed 1 base from V and 4 bases from J; junction bases left unmatched: 5. The CDR3 spans 15 residues.

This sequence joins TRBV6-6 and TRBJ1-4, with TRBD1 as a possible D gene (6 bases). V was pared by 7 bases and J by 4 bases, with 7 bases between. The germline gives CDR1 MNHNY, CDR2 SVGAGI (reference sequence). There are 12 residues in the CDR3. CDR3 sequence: CASTQGNEKLFF. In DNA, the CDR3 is TGTGCCAGCACACAGGGTAATGAAAAACTGTTTTTT.

Here the CDR3 reads CASSWGQYSYEQYF. The CDR3, as DNA: TGTGCCAGCAGTTGGGGACAGTACTCCTACGAGCAGTACTTC. This rearrangement joins TRBV9 to TRBJ2-7; 7 nucleotides line up with TRBD1. CDR3 size: 14 residues. V was pared by 5 bases and J by 0 bases, with 5 bases of the junction left unmatched. CDR1 and CDR2 from the germline V gene are SGDLS and YYNGEE.

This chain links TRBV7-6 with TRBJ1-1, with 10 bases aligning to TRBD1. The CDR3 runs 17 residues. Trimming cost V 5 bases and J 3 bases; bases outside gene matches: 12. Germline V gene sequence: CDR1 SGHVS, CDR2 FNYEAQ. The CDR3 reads CASSTRDRGGLYTEAFF. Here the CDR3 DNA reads TGTGCCAGCAGCACCCGGGACAGGGGTGGATTGTACACTGAAGCTTTCTTT.

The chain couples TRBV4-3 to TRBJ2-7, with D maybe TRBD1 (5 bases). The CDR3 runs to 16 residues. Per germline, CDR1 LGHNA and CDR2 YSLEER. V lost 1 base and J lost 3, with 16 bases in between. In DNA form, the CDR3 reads TGCGCCAGCAGCCAAGGACCGCAGGGAACTCTCTACGAGCAGTACTTC. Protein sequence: CASSQGPQGTLYEQYF.

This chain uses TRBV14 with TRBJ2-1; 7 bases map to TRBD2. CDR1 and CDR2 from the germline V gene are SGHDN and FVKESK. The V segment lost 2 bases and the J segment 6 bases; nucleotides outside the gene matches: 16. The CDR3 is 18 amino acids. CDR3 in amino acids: CASSQNVVLAISLNEQFF. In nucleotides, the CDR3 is TGTGCCAGCAGCCAAAACGTCGTACTAGCGATCTCCCTCAATGAGCAGTTCTTC. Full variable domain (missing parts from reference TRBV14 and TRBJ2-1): EAGVTQFPSHSVIEKGQTVTLRCDPISGHDNLYWYRRVMGKEIKFLLHFVKESKQDESGMPNNRFLAERTGGTYSTLKVQPAELEDSGVYFCASSQNVVLAISLNEQFFGPGTRLTVL.

The CDR3 DNA reads as TGTGCCAGCAGTTTATCGTACAGGGGGCTAGAGTATGAGCAGTTCTTC. Translating gives CASSLSYRGLEYEQFF. The rearrangement uses TRBV27 and TRBJ2-1; 9 bases are shared with TRBD1. CDR3 length: 16 amino acids. Trimming removed 0 bases from V and 8 bases from J; junction bases left unmatched: 8. CDR1 and CDR2 from the germline V gene are MNHEY and SMNVEV (reference sequence).

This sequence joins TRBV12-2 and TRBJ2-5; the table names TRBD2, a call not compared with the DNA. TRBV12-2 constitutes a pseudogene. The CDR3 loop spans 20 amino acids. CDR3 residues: CASRYRRRGCKGDKKETQYF. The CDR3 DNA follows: TGTGCAAGTCGCTACCGAAGGCGGGGGTGCAAGGGGGATAAAAAAGAGACCCAGTACTTC.